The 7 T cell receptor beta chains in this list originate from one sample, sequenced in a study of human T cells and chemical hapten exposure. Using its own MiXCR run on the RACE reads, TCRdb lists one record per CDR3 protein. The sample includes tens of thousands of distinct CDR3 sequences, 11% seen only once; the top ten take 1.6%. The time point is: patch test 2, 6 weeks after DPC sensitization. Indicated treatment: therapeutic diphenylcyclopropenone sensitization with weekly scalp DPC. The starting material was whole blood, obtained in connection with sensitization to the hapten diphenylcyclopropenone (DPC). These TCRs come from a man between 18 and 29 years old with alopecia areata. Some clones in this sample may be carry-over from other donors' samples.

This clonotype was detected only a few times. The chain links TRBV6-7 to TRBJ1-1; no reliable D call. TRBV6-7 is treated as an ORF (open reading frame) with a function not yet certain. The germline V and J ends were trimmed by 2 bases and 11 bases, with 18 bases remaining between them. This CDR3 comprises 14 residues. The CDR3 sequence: CASSYPDLATRAFF. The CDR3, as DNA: TGTGCCAGCAGTTACCCGGACTTGGCGACAAGGGCTTTCTTT.

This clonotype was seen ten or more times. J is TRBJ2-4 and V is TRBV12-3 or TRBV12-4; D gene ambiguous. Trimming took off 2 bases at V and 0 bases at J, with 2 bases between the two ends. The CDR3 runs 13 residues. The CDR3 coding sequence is TGTGCCAGCAGTTTAATAGCCAAAAACATTCAGTACTTC. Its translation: CASSLIAKNIQYF.

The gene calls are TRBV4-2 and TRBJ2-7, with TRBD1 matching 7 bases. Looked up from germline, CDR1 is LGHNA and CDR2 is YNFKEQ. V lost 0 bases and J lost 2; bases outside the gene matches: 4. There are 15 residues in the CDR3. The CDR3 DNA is TGTGCCAGCAGCCAAGAAGGCCAGGGGGCCTACGAGCAGTACTTC. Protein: CASSQEGQGAYEQYF.

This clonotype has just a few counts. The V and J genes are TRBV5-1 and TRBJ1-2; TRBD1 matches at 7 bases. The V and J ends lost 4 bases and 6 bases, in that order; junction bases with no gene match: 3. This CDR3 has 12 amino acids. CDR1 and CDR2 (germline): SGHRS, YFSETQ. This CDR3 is CASSTTGDGYTF. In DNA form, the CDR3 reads TGCGCCAGCAGCACTACAGGGGATGGCTACACCTTC.

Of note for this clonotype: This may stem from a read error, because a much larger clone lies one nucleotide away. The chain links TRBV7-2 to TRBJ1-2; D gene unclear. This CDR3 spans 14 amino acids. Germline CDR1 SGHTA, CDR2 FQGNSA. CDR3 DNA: TGTGCCACCAGCTTAGATCGGTCTAACTATGGCTACACCTTC. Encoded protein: CATSLDRSNYGYTF.

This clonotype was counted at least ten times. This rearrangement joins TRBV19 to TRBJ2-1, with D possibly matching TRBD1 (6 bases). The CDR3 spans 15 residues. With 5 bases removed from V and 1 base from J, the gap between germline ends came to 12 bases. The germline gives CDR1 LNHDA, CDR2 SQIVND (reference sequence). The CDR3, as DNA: TGTGCCAGTAGTGTCGACAGGTGGTCCTACAATGAGCAGTTCTTC. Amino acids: CASSVDRWSYNEQFF. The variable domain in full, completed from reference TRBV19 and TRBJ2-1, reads DGGITQSPKYLFRKEGQNVTLSCEQNLNHDAMYWYRQDPGQGLRLIYYSQIVNDFQKGDIAEGYSVSREKKESFPLTVTSAQKNPTAFYLCASSVDRWSYNEQFFGPGTRLTVL.

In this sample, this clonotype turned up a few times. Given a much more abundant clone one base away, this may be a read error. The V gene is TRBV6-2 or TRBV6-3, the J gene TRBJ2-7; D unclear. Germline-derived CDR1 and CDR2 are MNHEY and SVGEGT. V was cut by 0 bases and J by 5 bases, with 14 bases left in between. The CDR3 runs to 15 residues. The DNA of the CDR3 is TGTGCCAGCAGTTACTCGATGGGCTCCACAGACGAGCAGTACTTC. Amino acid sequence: CASSYSMGSTDEQYF.